The clone carrying this TCR beta chain has ten or more counts. Its specificity is not known. V was clipped by 0 bases and J by 4 bases, with 6 bases between them. The germline gives CDR1 LGHDT, CDR2 YNNKEL (reference sequence). The CDR3 contains 13 residues. This entry is derived from a study of regulatory T cells in long-lasting Graves disease. Overall study results and limits: Thyroid tissue went unexamined; only peripheral blood was analyzed. Those with persistent Graves' had less TCR diversity than newly diagnosed patients. When disease was persistent, TRBV28, TRBJ1-2 and TRBJ2-5 were the favored segments.

Time point described: newly diagnosed GD, antithyroid drugs for less than 3 months. Isolated PBMC RNA provided the starting material for the TCR library. Construction of the TCR beta libraries employed iRepertoire HTBI primers in conjunction with Arm-PCR of CDR3 regions. TCRdb analysed the multiplex PCR reads with MiXCR anew, one entry per CDR3 protein. The table records 300,000 to 400,000 distinct CDR3 sequences, 15% of them present only once. The TCR was taken from a female donor with Graves disease. Sequencing was performed on peripheral blood mononuclear cells (PBMCs), taken at new diagnosis, from a patient treated with antithyroid drugs. This sequence joins TRBV3-1 and TRBJ1-1; no firm D call. The CDR3 region has the DNA TGTGCCAGCAGCCAAGATCCGGCCACTGAAGCTTTCTTT. This sequence encodes CASSQDPATEAFF.